The entry that follows covers one T cell receptor beta chain sequence. Its antigen is as yet unknown. These data belong to a study of shared clonotypes between healthy human individuals. Study-level background: Those who served as donors were a couple of women and a few men between the ages of 18 and 49. Three CD4 naive, three CD4 memory, two CD8 naive and one CD8 memory plate were used per donor. Overall study findings and caveats: Donor clonotype sharing was expected to depend on sequencing depth.

Naive CD8 cells were CD45RO-negative, positively selected for CCR7, excluding terminally differentiated effector memory CD45RA+ cells. Measured with immunoSEQ multiplex PCR; TCRdb has only the in-frame clones, and not every one. Altogether 2 million to 2.5 million clones are present, about 92% being singletons, with the ten largest covering approximately 1.7%. Trimming left V 4 bases short and J 0 bases short, with 10 bases between. The germline gives CDR1 MGHRA, CDR2 YSYEKL. This CDR3 region has 15 residues. The V call is TRBV4-1, the J call TRBJ1-5, with D uncertain. The sequenced sample was naive CD8+ T cells from PBMCs. The source of this sequence is a man between 18 and 35 years old in good health. Some clones in this sample may be carry-over from other donors' samples. The CDR3 spells CASSLISSSNQPQHF. CDR3 nucleotide sequence: TGCGCCAGCAGCCTAATAAGCAGTAGCAATCAGCCCCAGCATTTT.